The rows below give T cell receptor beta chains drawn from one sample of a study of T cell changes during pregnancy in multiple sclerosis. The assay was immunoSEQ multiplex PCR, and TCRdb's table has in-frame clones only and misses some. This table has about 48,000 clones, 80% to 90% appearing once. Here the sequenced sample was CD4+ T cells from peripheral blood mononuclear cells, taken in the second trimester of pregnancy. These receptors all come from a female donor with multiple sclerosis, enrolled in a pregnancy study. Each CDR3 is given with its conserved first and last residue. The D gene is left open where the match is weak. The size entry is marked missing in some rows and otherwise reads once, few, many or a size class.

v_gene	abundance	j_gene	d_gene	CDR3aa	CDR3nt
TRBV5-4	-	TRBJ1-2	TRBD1	CASRPGQGLPYGYTF	TGTGCCAGCAGACCAGGACAGGGGCTCCCCTATGGCTACACCTTC
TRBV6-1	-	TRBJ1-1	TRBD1	CASSRTGHTEAFF	TGTGCCAGCAGTCGGACAGGCCACACTGAAGCTTTCTTT
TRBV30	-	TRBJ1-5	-	CAWGAGPISNQPQHF	TGTGCCTGGGGGGCGGGACCTATAAGCAATCAGCCCCAGCATTTT
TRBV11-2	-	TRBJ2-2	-	CASSPSWGPGELFF	TGTGCCAGCAGCCCGTCATGGGGCCCCGGGGAGCTGTTTTTT
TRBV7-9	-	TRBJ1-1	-	CASSQTGTEAFF	TGTGCCAGCAGCCAGACAGGCACTGAAGCTTTCTTT
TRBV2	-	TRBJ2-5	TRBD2	CASSAGTSDRETQYF	TGTGCCAGCAGTGCCGGGACTAGCGACAGGGAGACCCAGTACTTC
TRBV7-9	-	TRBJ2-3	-	CASSFRAKDTQYF	TGTGCCAGCAGCTTCAGGGCCAAAGATACGCAGTATTTT
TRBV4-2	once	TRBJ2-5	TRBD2	CASSPQTRGGDETQYF	TGTGCCAGCAGCCCCCAGACTCGGGGGGGGGACGAGACCCAGTACTTC
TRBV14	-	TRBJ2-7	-	CASSQDSSYEQYF	TGTGCCAGCAGCCAAGACAGCTCCTACGAGCAGTACTTC
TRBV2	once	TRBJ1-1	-	CASSVEGNTEAFF	TGTGCCAGCAGCGTTGAGGGGAACACTGAAGCTTTCTTT
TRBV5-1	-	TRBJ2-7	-	CASSLYTRQVTYEQYF	TGCGCCAGCAGCTTGTACACACGCCAGGTCACCTACGAGCAGTACTTC
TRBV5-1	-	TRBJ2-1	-	CASSYDPQSGGRNEQFF	TGCGCCAGCAGCTACGATCCCCAATCCGGGGGTCGGAATGAGCAGTTCTTC
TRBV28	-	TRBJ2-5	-	CASSSPSVGETQYF	TGTGCCAGCAGTTCCCCTAGCGTGGGAGAGACCCAGTACTTC
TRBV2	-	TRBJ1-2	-	CASEAEYGYTF	TGTGCCAGCGAGGCAGAGTATGGCTACACCTTC
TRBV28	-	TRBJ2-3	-	CASSQTQVHTQYF	TGTGCCAGCAGTCAGACACAGGTACATACGCAGTATTTT
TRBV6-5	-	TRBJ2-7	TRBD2	CASQPSGSSYEQYF	TGTGCCAGCCAACCTAGCGGGAGCTCCTACGAGCAGTACTTC
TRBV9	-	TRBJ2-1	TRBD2	CASSVTSGTDNEQFF	TGTGCCAGCAGCGTAACTAGCGGGACGGACAATGAGCAGTTCTTC
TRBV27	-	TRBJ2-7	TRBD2	CASSLRLAGAYEQYF	TGTGCCAGCAGTTTAAGGCTAGCGGGAGCGTACGAGCAGTACTTC
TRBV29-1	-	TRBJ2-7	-	CSVVARLASYEQYF	TGCAGCGTTGTTGCTAGACTCGCCTCCTACGAGCAGTACTTC
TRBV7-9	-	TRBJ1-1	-	CASSLGEATEAFF	TGTGCCAGCAGCTTGGGTGAGGCCACTGAAGCTTTCTTT
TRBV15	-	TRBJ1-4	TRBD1	CATSRGQGARSEKLFF	TGTGCCACCAGCCGGGGACAGGGGGCTCGTTCGGAAAAACTGTTTTTT
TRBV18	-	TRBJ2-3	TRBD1	CASSLSIQGGVADTQYF	TGTGCCAGCTCACTAAGTATACAGGGGGGTGTCGCAGATACGCAGTATTTT
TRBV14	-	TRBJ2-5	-	CASSGSWGGETQYF	TGTGCCAGCAGCGGTTCGTGGGGCGGAGAGACCCAGTACTTC
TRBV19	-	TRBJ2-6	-	CASSISGSSGANVLTF	TGTGCCAGTAGTATTAGCGGTTCCTCTGGGGCCAACGTCCTGACTTTC
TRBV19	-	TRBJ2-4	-	CASSILQASIAKNIQYF	TGTGCCAGTAGTATTCTCCAGGCTAGCATAGCCAAAAACATTCAGTACTTC
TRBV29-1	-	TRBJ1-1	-	CSVGPRGGTEAFF	TGCAGCGTTGGTCCCCGAGGGGGAACTGAAGCTTTCTTT
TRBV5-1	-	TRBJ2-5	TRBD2	CASSVLAGGPETQYF	TGCGCCAGCAGCGTCCTAGCGGGAGGGCCAGAGACCCAGTACTTC
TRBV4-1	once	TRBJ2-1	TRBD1	CASSLTGSGEQFF	TGCGCCAGCAGCCTGACAGGGTCCGGGGAGCAGTTCTTC
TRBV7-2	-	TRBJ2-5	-	CASSPYRDGQETQYF	TGTGCCAGCAGCCCCTACAGGGACGGGCAAGAGACCCAGTACTTC
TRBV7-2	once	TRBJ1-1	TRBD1	CASSYLGQGNTEAFF	TGTGCCAGCAGCTACCTGGGACAGGGTAACACTGAAGCTTTCTTT
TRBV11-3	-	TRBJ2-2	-	CASSRETGELFF	TGTGCCAGCAGTCGGGAAACCGGGGAGCTGTTTTTT
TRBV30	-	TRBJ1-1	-	CARGWGPTEAFF	TGTGCCCGGGGTTGGGGGCCCACTGAAGCTTTCTTT
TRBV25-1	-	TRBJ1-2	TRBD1	CASSGGTGGYTF	TGTGCCAGCAGCGGAGGGACAGGGGGATACACCTTC
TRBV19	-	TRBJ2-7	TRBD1	CASSMGQGDHEQYF	TGTGCCAGTAGTATGGGACAGGGGGACCACGAGCAGTACTTC
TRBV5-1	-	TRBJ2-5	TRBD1	CASSGGQGQETQYF	TGCGCCAGCAGCGGAGGACAGGGTCAAGAGACCCAGTACTTC
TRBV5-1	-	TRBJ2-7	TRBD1	CASSPGQGSGEQYF	TGCGCCAGCAGCCCGGGACAGGGATCGGGGGAGCAGTACTTC
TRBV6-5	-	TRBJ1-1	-	CASSSGEGSNTEAFF	TGTGCCAGCAGTTCTGGGGAGGGGTCGAACACTGAAGCTTTCTTT
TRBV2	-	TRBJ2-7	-	CASRRIYEQYF	TGTGCCAGCAGGAGGATTTACGAGCAGTACTTC
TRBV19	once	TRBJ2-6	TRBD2	CASKKSGNPYSGANVLTF	TGTGCCAGTAAAAAGAGCGGGAACCCCTACTCTGGGGCCAACGTCCTGACTTTC
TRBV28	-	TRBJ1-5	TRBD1	CASSRADRDQQPQHF	TGTGCCAGCAGTAGAGCAGACAGGGACCAACAGCCCCAGCATTTT
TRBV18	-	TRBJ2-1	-	CASSPPGGASSYNEQFF	TGTGCCAGCTCACCACCGGGGGGGGCGAGCTCCTACAATGAGCAGTTCTTC
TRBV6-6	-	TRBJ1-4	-	CASSSGEKGEKLFF	TGTGCCAGCAGTTCAGGGGAAAAAGGGGAAAAACTGTTTTTT
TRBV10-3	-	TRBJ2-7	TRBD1	CAISAPGQGLVEQYF	TGTGCCATCAGTGCCCCGGGACAGGGCCTAGTCGAGCAGTACTTC
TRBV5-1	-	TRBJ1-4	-	CASSLGGGSGEKLFF	TGCGCCAGCAGCTTGGGAGGGGGATCTGGGGAAAAACTGTTTTTT
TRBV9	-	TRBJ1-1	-	CASSVATLGGGTEAFF	TGTGCCAGCAGCGTAGCTACCCTTGGGGGGGGCACTGAAGCTTTCTTT
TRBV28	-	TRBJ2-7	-	CASRALGGTYEQYF	TGTGCCAGCAGAGCCCTCGGCGGTACCTACGAGCAGTACTTC
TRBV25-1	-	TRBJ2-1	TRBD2	CASSEGILAGSMGQFF	TGTGCCAGCAGTGAAGGGATACTAGCGGGGTCCATGGGGCAGTTCTTC
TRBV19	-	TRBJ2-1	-	CACGGQAHNEQFF	TGTGCCTGCGGGGGACAGGCTCACAATGAGCAGTTCTTC
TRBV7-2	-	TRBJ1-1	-	CASSSRTEHTEAFF	TGTGCCAGCAGCTCGCGGACAGAGCACACTGAAGCTTTCTTT